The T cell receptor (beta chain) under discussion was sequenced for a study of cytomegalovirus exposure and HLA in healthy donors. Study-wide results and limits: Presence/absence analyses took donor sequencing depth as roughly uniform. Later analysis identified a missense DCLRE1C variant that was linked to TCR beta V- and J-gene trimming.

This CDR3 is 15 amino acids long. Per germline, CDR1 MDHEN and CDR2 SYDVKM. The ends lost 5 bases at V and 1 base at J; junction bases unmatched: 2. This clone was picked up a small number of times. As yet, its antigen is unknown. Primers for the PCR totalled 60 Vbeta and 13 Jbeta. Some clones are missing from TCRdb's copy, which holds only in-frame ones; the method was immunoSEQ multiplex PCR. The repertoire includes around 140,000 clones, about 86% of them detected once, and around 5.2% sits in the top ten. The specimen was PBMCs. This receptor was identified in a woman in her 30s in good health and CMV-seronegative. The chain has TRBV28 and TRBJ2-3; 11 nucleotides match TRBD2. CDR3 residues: CASSTLAGGTDTQYF. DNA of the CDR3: TGTGCCAGCAGTACACTAGCGGGAGGCACAGATACGCAGTATTTT.